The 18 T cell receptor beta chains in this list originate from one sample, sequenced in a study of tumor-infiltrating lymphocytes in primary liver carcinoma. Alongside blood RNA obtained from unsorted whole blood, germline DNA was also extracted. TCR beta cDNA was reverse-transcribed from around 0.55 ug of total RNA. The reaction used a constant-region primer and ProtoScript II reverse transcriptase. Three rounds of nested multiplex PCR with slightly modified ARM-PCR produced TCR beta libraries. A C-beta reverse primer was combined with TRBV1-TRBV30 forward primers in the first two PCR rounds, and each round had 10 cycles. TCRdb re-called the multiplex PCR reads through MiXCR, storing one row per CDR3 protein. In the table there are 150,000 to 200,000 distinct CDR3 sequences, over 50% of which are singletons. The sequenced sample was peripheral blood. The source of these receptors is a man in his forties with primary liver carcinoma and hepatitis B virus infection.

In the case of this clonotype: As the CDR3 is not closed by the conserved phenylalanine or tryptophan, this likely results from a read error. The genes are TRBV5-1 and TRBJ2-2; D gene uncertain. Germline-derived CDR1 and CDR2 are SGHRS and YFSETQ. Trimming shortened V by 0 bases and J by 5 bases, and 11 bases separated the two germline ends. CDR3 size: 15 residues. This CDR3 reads CASSLVSMRTGELFS. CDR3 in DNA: TGCGCCAGCAGCTTGGTGTCGATGCGGACCGGGGAGCTGTTTTCT.

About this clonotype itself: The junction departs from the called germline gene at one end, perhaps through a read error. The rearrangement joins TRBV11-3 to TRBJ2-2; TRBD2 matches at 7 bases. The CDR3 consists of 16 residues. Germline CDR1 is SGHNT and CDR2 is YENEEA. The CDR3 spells CASSIGFGRFTGELFF. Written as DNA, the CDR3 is TGTGCCAGCAGCATAGGATTCGGGAGGTTCACCGGGGAGCTGTTTTTC.

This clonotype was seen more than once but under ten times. In nucleotides, the CDR3 is TGCAGCGTTGATTCAGGGCTAGCGGGAGACGAGCAGTACTTC. Encoded protein: CSVDSGLAGDEQYF. The rearrangement joins TRBV29-1 to TRBJ2-7, with 10 bases identical to TRBD2. J lost 5 bases, V lost 3 bases, and 7 bases had no gene match. The CDR3 totals 14 residues. Germline assignment: CDR1 SQVTM and CDR2 ANQGSEA.

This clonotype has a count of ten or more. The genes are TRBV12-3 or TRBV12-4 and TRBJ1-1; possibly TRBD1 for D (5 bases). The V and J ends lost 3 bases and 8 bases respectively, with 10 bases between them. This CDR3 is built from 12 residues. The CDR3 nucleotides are TGTGCCAGCAGTTTGGGGGGTAGGGAAGCTTTCTTT. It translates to CASSLGGREAFF.

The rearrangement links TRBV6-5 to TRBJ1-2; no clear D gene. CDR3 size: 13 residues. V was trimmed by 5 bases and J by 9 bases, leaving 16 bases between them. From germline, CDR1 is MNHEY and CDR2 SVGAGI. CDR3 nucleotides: TGTGCCAGCAGTCCAGACATCGGAAGTAGCTACACCTTC. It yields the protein CASSPDIGSSYTF.

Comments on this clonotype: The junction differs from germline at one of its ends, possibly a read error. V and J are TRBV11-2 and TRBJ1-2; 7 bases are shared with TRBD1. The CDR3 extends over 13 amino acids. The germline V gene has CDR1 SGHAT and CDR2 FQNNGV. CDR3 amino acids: CDSSLARGGGHTF. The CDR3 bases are TGTGACAGCAGCTTAGCCAGGGGGGGAGGCCACACCTTC. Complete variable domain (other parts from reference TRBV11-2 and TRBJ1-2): EAGVAQSPRYKIIEKRQSVAFWCNPISGHATLYWYQQILGQGPKLLIQFQNNGVVDDSQLPKDRFSAERLKGVDSTLKIQPAKLEDSAVYLCDSSLARGGGHTFGSGTRLTVV.

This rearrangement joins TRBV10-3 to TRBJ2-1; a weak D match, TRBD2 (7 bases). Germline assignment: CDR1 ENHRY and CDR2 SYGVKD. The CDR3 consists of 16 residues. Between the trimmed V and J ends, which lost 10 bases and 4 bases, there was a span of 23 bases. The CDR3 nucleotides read TGTGCCACTGGGGGCCAGCCAGCGGGATCTTACAATGAGCAGTTCTTC. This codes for CATGGQPAGSYNEQFF.

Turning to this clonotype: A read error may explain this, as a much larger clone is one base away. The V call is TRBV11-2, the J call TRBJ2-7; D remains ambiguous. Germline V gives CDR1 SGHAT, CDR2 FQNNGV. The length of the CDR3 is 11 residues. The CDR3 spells CTSSLVEEQYF. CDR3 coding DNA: TGTACCAGCAGCCTCGTAGAGGAGCAGTACTTC.

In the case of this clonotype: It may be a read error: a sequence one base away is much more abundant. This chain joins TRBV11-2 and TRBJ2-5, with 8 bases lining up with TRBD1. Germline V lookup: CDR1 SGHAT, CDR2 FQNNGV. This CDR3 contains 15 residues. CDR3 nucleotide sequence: TGTACCAGCAGCCCGGACAGGGCCACCCGGTTGACCCAGTACTTC. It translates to CTSSPDRATRLTQYF.

The CDR3 loop reads CASSQDYGREQYF. DNA of the CDR3: TGTGCCAGCAGCCAAGATTATGGGAGGGAGCAGTACTTC. The rearrangement joins TRBV14 to TRBJ2-7; possible D gene TRBD2, 6 bases. Trimming removed 0 bases from V and 7 bases from J, with 10 bases in between. Germline CDR1 reads SGHDN; CDR2 reads FVKESK. This CDR3 is built from 13 residues. Variable domain in full (rest from reference TRBV14 and TRBJ2-7): EAGVTQFPSHSVIEKGQTVTLRCDPISGHDNLYWYRRVMGKEIKFLLHFVKESKQDESGMPNNRFLAERTGGTYSTLKVQPAELEDSGVYFCASSQDYGREQYFGPGTRLTVT.

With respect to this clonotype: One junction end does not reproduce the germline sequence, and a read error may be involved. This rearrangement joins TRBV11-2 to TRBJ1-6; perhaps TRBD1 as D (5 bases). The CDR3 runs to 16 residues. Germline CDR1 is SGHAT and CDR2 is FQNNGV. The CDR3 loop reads CASSLTRDLHSSPPRF. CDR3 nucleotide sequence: TGTGCCAGCAGCTTAACGCGGGACCTACATAGTTCACCCCCCCGCTTT.

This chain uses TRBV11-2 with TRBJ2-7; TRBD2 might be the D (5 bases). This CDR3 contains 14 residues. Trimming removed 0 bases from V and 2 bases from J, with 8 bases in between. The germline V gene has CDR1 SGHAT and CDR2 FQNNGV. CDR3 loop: CASSLEGGPYEQYF. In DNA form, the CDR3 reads TGTGCCAGCAGCTTAGAAGGAGGCCCCTACGAGCAGTACTTC.

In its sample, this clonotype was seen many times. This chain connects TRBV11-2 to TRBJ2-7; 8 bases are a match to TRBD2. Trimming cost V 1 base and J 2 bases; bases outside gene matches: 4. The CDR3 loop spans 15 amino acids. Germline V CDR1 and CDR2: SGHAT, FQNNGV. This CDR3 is CASSLAATSAYEQYF. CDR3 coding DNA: TGTGCCAGCAGCTTAGCTGCGACTAGCGCCTACGAGCAGTACTTC.

The CDR3 DNA reads TGTGCCAGCAGTTTCCCCGTCGGGAAAAAGTTCTATAATGAGCAGTTCTTC. It encodes CASSFPVGKKFYNEQFF. The chain combines TRBV11-2 with TRBJ2-1; the D gene is possibly TRBD2 (5 bases). Germline values: CDR1 SGHAT, CDR2 FQNNGV. There are 17 residues in the CDR3. V lost 6 bases and J 7 bases, leaving 25 bases between the germline ends.

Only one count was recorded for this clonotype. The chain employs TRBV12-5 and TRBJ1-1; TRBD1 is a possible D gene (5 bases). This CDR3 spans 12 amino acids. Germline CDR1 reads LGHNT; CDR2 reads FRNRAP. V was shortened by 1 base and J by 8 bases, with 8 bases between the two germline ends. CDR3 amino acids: CASGLGRGEAFF. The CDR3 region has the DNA TGTGCTAGTGGTTTGGGGCGGGGCGAAGCTTTCTTT.

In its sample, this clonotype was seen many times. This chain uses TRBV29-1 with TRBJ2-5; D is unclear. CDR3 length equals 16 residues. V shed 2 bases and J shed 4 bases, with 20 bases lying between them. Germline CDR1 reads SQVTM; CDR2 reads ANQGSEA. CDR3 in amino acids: CSVEIGRTPGRETQYF. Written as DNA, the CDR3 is TGCAGCGTTGAAATAGGACGGACCCCAGGCCGAGAGACCCAGTACTTC.

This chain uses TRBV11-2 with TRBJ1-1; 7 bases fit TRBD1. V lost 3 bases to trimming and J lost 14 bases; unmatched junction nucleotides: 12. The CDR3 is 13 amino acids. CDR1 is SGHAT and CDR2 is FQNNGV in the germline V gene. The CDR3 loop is CASSLAGGTEGFF. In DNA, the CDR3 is TGTGCCAGCAGCTTGGCAGGGGGGACTGAAGGGTTCTTT.

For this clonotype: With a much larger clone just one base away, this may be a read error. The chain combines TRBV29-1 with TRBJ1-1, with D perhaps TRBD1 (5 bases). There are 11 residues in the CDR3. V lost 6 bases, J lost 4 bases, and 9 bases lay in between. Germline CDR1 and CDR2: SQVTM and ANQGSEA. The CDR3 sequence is CSVDMGTEAFF. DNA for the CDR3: TGCAGCGTGGACATGGGCACTGAAGCTTTCTTT.